This passage covers 10 T cell receptor beta chains from one sample sequenced in a study of persistence of HIV-infected CD4 T cells. This was the immunoSEQ version 4 assay in survey mode. The repertoire was sequenced with immunoSEQ multiplex PCR; TCRdb's copy has only in-frame clones and lacks some. The sample lists about 20,000 clones; roughly two thirds were seen once. These receptors' antigens are unknown. Cells were stimulated with overlapping HIV-1 Gag 15-mer peptides. Responding CD4+ T cells were sorted by upregulation of both CD40 ligand and CD69. The source material was CD4+ T cells sorted from PBMCs after 18-hour stimulation, sampled from a patient who received antiretroviral therapy. These receptors all stem from an adult woman with HIV who was CMV-seropositive.

This clone showed up just a few times. The V call is TRBV7-3, the J call TRBJ2-2; D uncertain. The CDR3 extends over 12 amino acids. Trimming stripped 5 bases from V and 8 bases from J, with 9 bases between. Germline values: CDR1 SGHTA, CDR2 FQGTGA. DNA for the CDR3: TGTGCCAGCAGCCCTGCTCGTGGGGAGCTGTTTTTT. Its protein is CASSPARGELFF.

V and J are TRBV5-1 and TRBJ1-4; 10 bases line up with TRBD1. Trimming at V came to 4 bases and at J to 2 bases, leaving 5 bases not matched to a gene. Germline-derived CDR1 and CDR2 are SGHRS and YFSETQ. This CDR3 has 16 amino acids. This CDR3 reads CASSIGQGVTNEKLFF. The CDR3 bases are TGCGCCAGCAGCATTGGACAGGGGGTCACTAATGAAAAACTGTTTTTT.

The V and J genes are TRBV12-5 and TRBJ1-4, with unresolved D. V dropped 4 bases and J dropped 8 bases, with 8 bases sitting between them. The germline V gene has CDR1 LGHNT and CDR2 FRNRAP. The CDR3 length is 12 residues. The CDR3 DNA sequence: TGTGCTAGTGGTTCAAGGACCGAAAAACTGTTTTTT. Residues: CASGSRTEKLFF.

The chain links TRBV5-4 to TRBJ2-2; possible D gene TRBD1, 7 bases. The CDR3 runs 15 residues. CDR1 and CDR2 (germline): SGHNT, YYREEE (reference sequence). The V gene lost 4 bases and the J gene lost 1 base, with 11 bases spanning the gap. The DNA of the CDR3 is TGTGCCAGCAGCGCGGGACAGAGGAACACCGGGGAGCTGTTTTTT. Translated: CASSAGQRNTGELFF.

The chain employs TRBV6-1 and TRBJ2-7; TRBD1 matches 7 bases. This CDR3 contains 15 residues. The ends lost 3 bases at V and 1 base at J; junction bases unmatched: 6. In germline, CDR1 is MNHNS, CDR2 SASEGT. CDR3 sequence: CASSDGNRGSYEQYV. The CDR3, as DNA: TGTGCCAGCAGTGACGGGAACAGGGGATCCTACGAGCAGTACGTC.

V gene TRBV10-2 combines with J gene TRBJ1-2; no clear D gene. The CDR3 length is 12 residues. V lost 5 bases and J 1 base, leaving 5 bases between the germline ends. In germline, CDR1 is WSHSY, CDR2 SAAADI. CDR3 nucleotide sequence: TGCGCCAGCAGTATCAGTAACTATGGCTACACCTTC. Translation gives CASSISNYGYTF.

This clone was seen a single time. The chain is built from TRBV27 and TRBJ2-3; no definite D call. V shed 5 bases and J shed 5 bases, with 11 bases lying between them. In germline, CDR1 is MNHEY, CDR2 SMNVEV (reference sequence). This CDR3 region has 13 residues. CDR3 residues: CASSLGQIDTQYF. The CDR3 DNA reads TGTGCCAGCAGTCTGGGTCAGATAGATACGCAGTATTTT.

By share, this clone ranks as medium-sized. The rearrangement uses TRBV4-2 and TRBJ2-3; perhaps TRBD2 as D (7 bases). The V gene lost 5 bases and the J gene lost 2 bases, with 11 bases spanning the gap. The CDR3 contains 14 residues. Germline V gene lookup returns CDR1 LGHNA and CDR2 YNFKEQ. For the CDR3, the DNA is TGTGCCAGCAGCGAGGGGGACTACACAGATACGCAGTATTTT. Its translation is CASSEGDYTDTQYF.

This chain joins TRBV28 and TRBJ1-1; D gene unclear. The length of the CDR3 is 15 residues. The V end lost 7 bases, the J end lost 5 bases, and 20 bases lay between the germline ends. Germline CDR1 and CDR2: MDHEN and SYDVKM. The CDR3 sequence: CASTRASVFRTEAFF. DNA of the CDR3: TGTGCCAGCACCCGGGCTTCGGTTTTCAGGACTGAAGCTTTCTTT.

Written as DNA, the CDR3 is TGTGCCACCAGTGGCGGGGCAGGACGAAATCAGCCCCAGCATTTT. Translating gives CATSGGAGRNQPQHF. The rearrangement links TRBV24-1 to TRBJ1-5; perhaps TRBD1 as D (5 bases). Per the germline V gene, CDR1 is KGHDR and CDR2 is SFDVKD. Trimming removed 5 bases from V and 4 bases from J, with 14 bases in between. The CDR3 is made up of 15 amino acids.